The 8 T cell receptor beta chains given below trace back to one sample, sequenced in a study of cytomegalovirus exposure and HLA in healthy donors. Primers: 60 Vbeta forward and 13 Jbeta reverse. Profiling relied on immunoSEQ multiplex PCR, and the TCRdb table lists in-frame clones only, not all of them. In the table there are about 150,000 clones, roughly 80% of which are singletons. Input material: PBMCs. These receptors were collected from a human donor in good health.

This clone was counted a few times. This chain uses TRBV5-3 with TRBJ2-2; 10 bases are a match to TRBD1. TRBV5-3 is marked as an open reading frame, function uncertain. The CDR3 consists of 16 residues. V lost 6 bases to trimming and J lost 5 bases; unmatched junction nucleotides: 10. CDR3 in DNA: TGTGCCAGAAACCCCCATTGGACAGGGGGAACCGGGGAGCTGTTTTTT. It specifies CARNPHWTGGTGELFF.

The gene calls are TRBV7-9 and TRBJ1-6, with 8 bases fitting TRBD1. The CDR3 is made up of 15 amino acids. Germline V gene lookup returns CDR1 SEHNR and CDR2 FQNEAQ (reference sequence). Trimming removed 1 base from V and 7 bases from J; junction bases left unmatched: 3. As DNA, the CDR3 is TGTGCCAGCAGCTTAGATGGGACAGGAAATTCACCCCTCCACTTT. Amino acids: CASSLDGTGNSPLHF.

This chain links TRBV4-2 with TRBJ2-5, with TRBD2 matching over 8 bases. Per the germline V gene, CDR1 is LGHNA and CDR2 is YNFKEQ. This CDR3 is built from 17 residues. The ends lost 2 bases at V and 4 bases at J; junction bases unmatched: 12. CDR3 coding DNA: TGTGCCAGCAGCCAACCGGGGAGCGGGGGAGACCGAGAGACCCAGTACTTC. Encoded protein: CASSQPGSGGDRETQYF.

The rearrangement joins TRBV6-6 to TRBJ1-1; no firm D call. CDR1 is MNHNY, CDR2 SVGAGI, per germline (reference sequence). The CDR3 totals 15 residues. V was pared by 2 bases and J by 3 bases, with 13 bases between. The CDR3 nucleotides are TGTGCCAGCAGTTACCCCCTGGAGACGGACACTGAAGCTTTCTTT. Its translation is CASSYPLETDTEAFF.

The CDR3 region has the DNA TGTGCCAGCAGCTTATCCCCAAACCACCGGGAAAACATTCAGTACTTC. It specifies CASSLSPNHRENIQYF. The rearrangement uses TRBV7-8 and TRBJ2-4, with unresolved D. There are 16 residues in the CDR3. Germline CDR1 is SGHVS and CDR2 is FQNEAQ. V lost 2 bases and J 5 bases, leaving 16 bases between the germline ends.

The V gene is TRBV5-1, the J gene TRBJ1-1; 8 bases match TRBD1. V dropped 3 bases and J dropped 3; count of bases not matched to a gene: 13. Per germline, CDR1 SGHRS and CDR2 YFSETQ. CDR3 size: 17 residues. CDR3 DNA sequence: TGCGCCAGCAGCTCCGCGGTTACCGGGACAGGTTACACTGAAGCTTTCTTT. Translation: CASSSAVTGTGYTEAFF.

The sample holds one count of this clone. V is TRBV27 and J is TRBJ2-7, with 13 bases lining up with TRBD2. CDR3 length: 17 residues. Germline V gene sequence: CDR1 MNHEY, CDR2 SMNVEV (reference sequence). V lost 4 bases, J lost 3 bases, and 9 bases stayed unmatched. The CDR3 spells CASSSLRTSGRDYEQYF. The DNA for the CDR3 is TGTGCCAGCAGTTCCCTCCGAACTAGCGGGAGGGACTACGAGCAGTACTTC.

The CDR3 DNA follows: TGTGCCAGCGGTGATAGACAGACGTCCTACGAGCAGTACTTC. This codes for CASGDRQTSYEQYF. The V gene is TRBV7-6, the J gene TRBJ2-7; D perhaps matches TRBD1 (5 bases). V gave up 8 bases and J gave up 1 base, with 15 bases separating them. Germline loops: CDR1 SGHVS, CDR2 FNYEAQ. There are 14 residues in the CDR3.